Included here is one TCR beta chain sequence, with context. TCRdb passed the PCR reads through MiXCR, listing each CDR3 protein once. The data hold just over 8,500 distinct CDR3 sequences, with around three fifths observed a single time. The sample belongs to a study of tumor-infiltrating lymphocytes in oesophageal squamous cell carcinoma. This CDR3 region has 17 residues. Per germline, CDR1 SGHVS and CDR2 FNYEAQ. V was shortened by 1 base and J by 1 base, with 16 bases between the two germline ends. V is TRBV7-6 and J is TRBJ2-5; D gene ambiguous. Input material: esophageal tumor tissue. This receptor was identified in a female donor with esophageal squamous cell carcinoma. The CDR3 nucleotides read TGTGCCAGCAGCTTAGAGGTTGGGCTACGGCCCCAAGAGACCCAGTACTTC. Its protein is CASSLEVGLRPQETQYF.